One sample yielded the 26 T cell receptor beta chains listed below, sequenced in a study of cytomegalovirus exposure and HLA in healthy donors. The PCR contained 60 Vbeta and 13 Jbeta primers. Produced via immunoSEQ multiplex PCR; TCRdb's table is partial and in-frame only. The sample lists over 100,000 clones; over 8% were seen once. The material sequenced was PBMCs. Receptor source: a middle-aged man in good health and CMV-seronegative.

The chain carries TRBV19 and TRBJ2-7, with a weak D call TRBD2 (6 bases). Germline V gives CDR1 LNHDA, CDR2 SQIVND (reference sequence). V was pared by 3 bases and J by 0 bases, with 9 bases between. CDR3 length equals 14 residues. CDR3 DNA: TGTGCCAGTAGTATGCGGGGCCCCTCCTACGAGCAGTACTTC. Translated: CASSMRGPSYEQYF.

The J gene is TRBJ2-5, the V gene TRBV10-3; possibly TRBD2 for D (6 bases). V was cut by 0 bases and J by 5 bases, with 7 bases left in between. The CDR3 is made up of 13 amino acids. The germline V gene has CDR1 ENHRY and CDR2 SYGVKD. CDR3 nucleotides: TGTGCCATCAGTGAGTCGAGCGGGGAGACCCAGTACTTC. Residues: CAISESSGETQYF.

V usage is TRBV30 and J usage is TRBJ1-1; D not certain. In germline, CDR1 is GTSNPN, CDR2 SVGIG (reference sequence). The germline V and J ends were trimmed by 0 bases and 6 bases, with 5 bases remaining between them. The CDR3 has 11 residues. The CDR3 protein is CAWSVRSEAFF. In DNA, the CDR3 is TGTGCCTGGAGTGTACGGTCTGAAGCTTTCTTT.

The chain uses TRBV19 and TRBJ1-5; the D gene is possibly TRBD1 (6 bases). The CDR3 runs 15 residues. The V gene lost 3 bases and the J gene lost 3 bases, with 12 bases spanning the gap. Germline-derived CDR1 and CDR2 are LNHDA and SQIVND (reference sequence). The CDR3 protein is CASSIAGANNQPQHF. The CDR3, as DNA: TGTGCCAGTAGTATTGCGGGGGCAAACAATCAGCCCCAGCATTTT.

To note about this clone: Compared with germline, one end of the junction differs, possibly owing to a read error. This chain joins TRBV19 and TRBJ2-1; 11 bases are a match to TRBD2. In germline, CDR1 is LNHDA, CDR2 SQIVND (reference sequence). The CDR3 consists of 15 residues. The CDR3 bases are TGTGCCAGTAGAATAGCGGGGGGGCAGTACAATGAGCAGTTCTTC. Its protein product is CASRIAGGQYNEQFF.

This chain uses TRBV19 with TRBJ1-2; 7 nucleotides agree with TRBD1. The J segment lost 5 bases and the V segment lost 3 bases, leaving 6 bases of the junction unmatched. The CDR3 is 14 residues long. CDR1 is LNHDA, CDR2 SQIVND, per germline (reference sequence). Here the CDR3 reads CASSILAGGYGYTF. In DNA form, the CDR3 reads TGTGCCAGTAGTATCTTGGCAGGGGGATATGGCTACACCTTC.

The chain couples TRBV10-1 to TRBJ1-6, with D possibly matching TRBD1 (6 bases). CDR3 length: 14 amino acids. V lost 6 bases and J 5 bases, leaving 11 bases between the germline ends. The V gene's germline CDR1 is WNHNN and CDR2 SYGVQD (reference sequence). This CDR3 is CASSAGQNNSPLHF. DNA of the CDR3: TGCGCCAGCAGCGCAGGACAGAATAATTCACCCCTCCACTTT.

This clone was counted between two and nine times. The chain has TRBV6-6 and TRBJ2-7, with D possibly TRBD1 on 6 matching bases. Trimming stripped 8 bases from V and 6 bases from J, with 11 bases between. Germline CDR1 MNHNY, CDR2 SVGAGI (reference sequence). The CDR3 runs 11 residues. CDR3 in amino acids: CASRTGSEQYF. The CDR3 DNA sequence: TGTGCCAGCCGTACAGGGTCCGAGCAGTACTTC.

CDR3 nucleotide sequence: TGTGCCAGCAGCAAAGGAGGGGGGGGGAGGACTGAAGCTTTCTTT. This translates into CASSKGGGGRTEAFF. V usage is TRBV21-1 and J usage is TRBJ1-1. TRBV21-1 is tagged as a pseudogene. The length of the CDR3 is 15 residues.

The V call is TRBV9, the J call TRBJ2-3; D possibly corresponds to TRBD2 (5 bases). The V gene's germline CDR1 is SGDLS and CDR2 YYNGEE. Trimming removed 1 base at V and 3 bases at J, with 9 bases between. The CDR3 contains 14 residues. The CDR3 region has the DNA TGTGCCAGCAGCGTAAACGGGGTAACAGATACGCAGTATTTT. This codes for CASSVNGVTDTQYF. Based on the CDR3 plus reference TRBV9 and TRBJ2-3, the full variable domain is DSGVTQTPKHLITATGQRVTLRCSPRSGDLSVYWYQQSLDQGLQFLIQYYNGEERAKGNILERFSAQQFPDLHSELNLSSLELGDSALYFCASSVNGVTDTQYFGPGTRLTVL.

The chain recombines TRBV11-2 with TRBJ1-2, with D hard to call. Trimming left V 2 bases short and J 2 bases short, with 6 bases between. CDR3 size: 13 residues. The germline gives CDR1 SGHAT, CDR2 FQNNGV. The chain's CDR3 is CASSLPQNYGYTF. The CDR3, as DNA: TGTGCCAGCAGCTTACCACAGAACTATGGCTACACCTTC.

This clone came up a few times. The rearrangement uses TRBV4-1 and TRBJ1-5; the D gene is possibly TRBD1 (6 bases). Trimming removed 2 bases from V and 0 bases from J, with 20 bases in between. Germline V CDR1 and CDR2: MGHRA, YSYEKL. The CDR3 loop spans 19 amino acids. Written as DNA, the CDR3 is TGCGCCAGCAGCCAAACTCCGGGACACCCAATTTATAGCAATCAGCCCCAGCATTTT. This translates into CASSQTPGHPIYSNQPQHF.

The chain employs TRBV12-5 and TRBJ2-5; 11 bases map to TRBD2. The CDR3 totals 15 residues. The ends lost 3 bases at V and 3 bases at J; junction bases unmatched: 3. CDR1 and CDR2 from the germline V gene are LGHNT and FRNRAP. The CDR3 reads CASGFGLAGEETQYF. Written as DNA, the CDR3 is TGTGCTAGTGGTTTCGGACTAGCGGGTGAAGAGACCCAGTACTTC. The full variable domain, completed using reference TRBV12-5 and TRBJ2-5, is DARVTQTPRHKVTEMGQEVTMRCQPILGHNTVFWYRQTMMQGLELLAYFRNRAPLDDSGMPKDRFSAEMPDATLATLKIQPSEPRDSAVYFCASGFGLAGEETQYFGPGTRLLVL.

This clone occurred a few times. One end of the junction is discordant with germline, which a read error may explain. This chain joins TRBV2 and TRBJ2-6, with D perhaps matching TRBD2 (7 bases). The germline V gene encodes CDR1 SNHLY and CDR2 FYNNEI. The CDR3 is 16 residues long. CDR3: CGSTEGGYSGANVLTF. The DNA for the CDR3 is TGTGGCAGCACCGAGGGGGGGTACTCTGGGGCCAACGTCCTGACTTTC.

This clone has more than one count but fewer than ten. The junction and the germline gene differ at one end; a read error may be behind it. The CDR3 nucleotides read TGTGCCGGCAGCCGGCAGACTAGCGGGGGGGCCTGGCATTCGCAGTATTTT. It encodes CAGSRQTSGGAWHSQYF. The chain is built from TRBV4-2 and TRBJ2-3, with 14 bases lining up with TRBD2. Germline V gives CDR1 LGHNA, CDR2 YNFKEQ. There are 17 residues in the CDR3.

DNA for the CDR3: TGCGCCAGCAGCCAAGTAGGGGATGATGACATTCAGTACTTC. Protein sequence: CASSQVGDDDIQYF. This chain uses TRBV4-1 with TRBJ2-4, with D possibly TRBD1 on 5 matching bases. V lost 1 base, J lost 8 bases, and 12 bases lay in between. Per germline, CDR1 MGHRA and CDR2 YSYEKL. The CDR3 contains 14 residues.

This chain uses TRBV7-6 with TRBJ1-1; 7 nucleotides line up with TRBD1. The CDR3 has 14 amino acids. Trimming at V came to 3 bases and at J to 4 bases, leaving 5 bases not matched to a gene. Germline V lookup: CDR1 SGHVS, CDR2 FNYEAQ. The DNA of the CDR3 is TGTGCCAGCAGCTTCAGGGGGAAGGGCACTGAAGCTTTCTTT. This translates into CASSFRGKGTEAFF.

This clone was seen more than once but under ten times. This chain connects TRBV27 to TRBJ1-6; D is perhaps TRBD1 (6 bases). This CDR3 region has 14 residues. Germline-derived CDR1 and CDR2 are MNHEY and SMNVEV (reference sequence). V was shortened by 4 bases and J by 6 bases, with 10 bases between the two germline ends. CDR3 in DNA: TGTGCCAGCAGTTGGGACATCCCTAATTCACCCCTCCACTTT. Its protein product is CASSWDIPNSPLHF.

The chain employs TRBV7-2 and TRBJ2-7; D might be TRBD2 (5 bases). The CDR3 is 15 amino acids. Trimming removed 1 base from V and 3 bases from J, with 13 bases in between. The V gene's germline CDR1 is SGHTA and CDR2 FQGNSA. Here the CDR3 DNA reads TGTGCCAGCAGCTTAGGCCCGGGGTCGGGCTACGAGCAGTACTTC. Translating gives CASSLGPGSGYEQYF.

This clone was seen only a few times. Here the CDR3 reads CASSWSSRGPGEAFF. As DNA, the CDR3 is TGTGCCAGCAGCTGGTCCTCCAGGGGGCCGGGTGAAGCTTTCTTT. The chain has TRBV7-2 and TRBJ1-1, with 8 bases matching TRBD1. The CDR3 is made up of 15 amino acids. Germline values: CDR1 SGHTA, CDR2 FQGNSA. J gave up 7 bases and V 4 bases, and 11 bases lay outside the gene matches. Full variable domain (outside the CDR3, taken from reference TRBV7-2 and TRBJ1-1): GAGVSQSPSNKVTEKGKDVELRCDPISGHTALYWYRQSLGQGLEFLIYFQGNSAPDKSGLPSDRFSAERTGGSVSTLTIQRTQQEDSAVYLCASSWSSRGPGEAFFGQGTRLTVV.

This clone was picked up a small number of times. In DNA form, the CDR3 reads TGTGCCATACAGAAGACGATCCACCCGCAGTACTTC. It is translated as CAIQKTIHPQYF. This chain connects TRBV6-4 to TRBJ2-7; D is uncertain. Trimming stripped 10 bases from V and 9 bases from J, with 19 bases between. This CDR3 spans 12 amino acids. CDR1 is MRHNA, CDR2 SNTAGT, per germline.

Here the CDR3 reads CASIPGRSTDTQYF. The DNA of the CDR3 is TGTGCCAGCATCCCAGGGCGTAGCACAGATACGCAGTATTTT. The V gene is TRBV7-8, the J gene TRBJ2-3; D may be TRBD1 (5 bases). This CDR3 has 14 amino acids. The germline CDR1 and CDR2 sequences are SGHVS and FQNEAQ. With 7 bases removed from V and 0 bases from J, the gap between germline ends came to 11 bases.

This clone turned up a few times. The chain carries TRBV27 and TRBJ2-3; TRBD1 matches 8 bases. Germline CDR1 reads MNHEY; CDR2 reads SMNVEV (reference sequence). Trimming at V came to 4 bases and at J to 7 bases, leaving 7 bases not matched to a gene. This CDR3 has 14 residues. Written as DNA, the CDR3 is TGTGCCAGCAGTTCCGGGACAGGTCTCCATACGCAGTATTTT. It is translated as CASSSGTGLHTQYF.

The chain carries TRBV5-4 and TRBJ2-3; 10 bases line up with TRBD2. The V and J ends lost 9 bases and 2 bases, in that order; junction bases with no gene match: 3. From germline, CDR1 is SGHNT and CDR2 YYREEE (reference sequence). The CDR3 extends over 13 amino acids. In DNA form, the CDR3 reads TGTGCCATTAGCGGGGGGTTCACAGATACGCAGTATTTT. It codes for CAISGGFTDTQYF.

The rearrangement links TRBV28 to TRBJ2-3; D is undetermined. CDR3 length: 13 amino acids. The V gene lost 4 bases and the J gene lost 2 bases, with 7 bases spanning the gap. Germline CDR1 reads MDHEN; CDR2 reads SYDVKM. CDR3 coding DNA: TGTGCCAGCAGTTCCCCTAACACAGATACGCAGTATTTT. This codes for CASSSPNTDTQYF.

The rearrangement uses TRBV7-2 and TRBJ2-3; 9 bases align to TRBD2. The germline gives CDR1 SGHTA, CDR2 FQGNSA. The CDR3 extends over 16 amino acids. V trimming: 0 bases; J trimming: 3 bases; junction bases outside the gene matches: 4. The CDR3, as DNA: TGTGCCAGCAGCTTAGCCGGCGGGGGGGGGACAGATACGCAGTATTTT. As protein: CASSLAGGGGTDTQYF.